The clone carrying this T cell receptor (beta chain) was picked up a small number of times. Its antigen is currently unknown. The authors ran a second PCR of about 6 to 11 cycles using a sample-barcoded 5' primer and a J-beta primer mix. TCRdb re-called the 5' RACE reads through MiXCR, storing one row per CDR3 protein. The table has about 690,000 distinct CDR3 sequences, around 38% seen once. Between the trimmed V and J ends, which lost 0 bases and 4 bases, there was a span of 5 bases. The CDR3 is made up of 13 amino acids. The germline CDR1 and CDR2 sequences are SGDLS and YYNGEE. Researchers isolated at least 7 million PBMCs per sample. The data belong to a study of blood T cells in healthy people across ages. Overall study results and limits: Older age coincided with a roughly linear decline in TCR beta diversity per million T cells. The CMV status of each donor remained undetermined, and this could have confounded shifts in expanded clonotypes.

Source material: blood. The rearrangement joins TRBV9 to TRBJ1-3; D gene uncertain. The receptor was derived from a man aged 80 or over in good health. The CDR3 DNA sequence: TGTGCCAGCAGCGTAGAAGGGGGAAACACCATATATTTT. This translates into CASSVEGGNTIYF.